The present T cell receptor beta chain was sequenced within a study of blood T cell repertoires in COVID-19. Looking at the study overall: The United States, Italy and Spain were the sources of the acute and convalescent COVID-19 samples. T cells, B-cell-depleted T cells, or PBMCs provided the cDNA or gDNA that served as material.

Original handling: By means of reference gene primer amplification, nucleated cell counts were estimated. Only in-frame clones appear in the TCRdb table, and some are missing; sequencing was by immunoSEQ multiplex PCR. That table supplies the V and J calls and clone size; D and trimming were determined from the DNA. Of approximately 33,000 clones in the sample, roughly 80% were seen once. Looked up from germline, CDR1 is KGHSH and CDR2 is LQKENI. Trimming removed 3 bases at V and 6 bases at J, with 15 bases between. The CDR3 spans 15 residues. The chain recombines TRBV18 with TRBJ2-1, with a tentative D call TRBD2 (5 bases). The material sequenced was peripheral blood. The TCR comes from a man aged 70 or older with acute or convalescent COVID-19. The CDR3 DNA sequence: TGTGCCAGCTCACCCGGAACTAGGGTGGTCAATGAGCAGTTCTTC. Its translation is CASSPGTRVVNEQFF.